The rows below give T cell receptor beta chains drawn from one sample of a study of T cells after yellow fever vaccination. TCRdb reprocessed the 5' RACE reads via MiXCR and lists one record per CDR3 protein. This table holds 300,000 or so distinct CDR3 sequences, 6.5% to 8.5% found once. The material was PBMCs, obtained 35 to 50 days after the first yellow fever vaccination. The receptors were sampled from a man aged 18-30 years who received the YFV17D yellow fever vaccine. Each CDR3 is given without its conserved first and last residue. The order of the fields is D gene, V gene, J gene, CDR3 protein. D genes are given only for firm matches.

TRBD2,TRBV6-5,TRBJ2-1,ASSYSSLRGAYNEQF
.,TRBV7-2,TRBJ2-7,ASSSWPGLWELREQY
.,TRBV6-1,TRBJ1-1,ASSEAGGVGEAF
.,TRBV20-1,TRBJ1-6,SASLGVPLH
.,TRBV7-2,TRBJ2-7,ASSLVSDEQY
.,TRBV5-1,TRBJ2-3,ASSFQDTQY
.,TRBV20-1,TRBJ2-5,SARAKELQETQY
.,TRBV10-3,TRBJ2-5,AISDLSGKETQY
.,TRBV28,TRBJ1-1,ASSLFSEAF
.,TRBV14,TRBJ2-6,ASNRAGANVLT
.,TRBV5-1,TRBJ2-7,ASSGRGTAYEQY
TRBD1,TRBV4-2,TRBJ2-2,ASSQEQQGWTGELF
.,TRBV29-1,TRBJ2-7,SVQASYEQY
TRBD2,TRBV20-1,TRBJ2-3,SARDLREAGGREADTQY
.,TRBV27,TRBJ1-2,ASGPAAKGFGYT
.,TRBV5-1,TRBJ2-5,ASSLDPVKETQY
.,TRBV5-1,TRBJ2-1,ASSLRSSSYNEQF
.,TRBV7-9,TRBJ2-4,ASSLDQGHTGY
.,TRBV5-4,TRBJ2-1,ASSFRPGDNEQF
.,TRBV9,TRBJ2-7,ASSVGRASYEQY
TRBD2,TRBV12-3/TRBV12-4,TRBJ2-1,ASSPTTSGGPYNEQF
TRBD1,TRBV3-1,TRBJ1-1,ASSLGQGSLNTEAF
TRBD1,TRBV20-1,TRBJ1-1,SAPPRTGNLGAF
.,TRBV20-1,TRBJ1-4,SAQVGGNEKLF
TRBD1,TRBV7-2,TRBJ2-5,ASSPGQPQETQY
.,TRBV5-1,TRBJ2-5,ASSLAVLSDETQY
TRBD1,TRBV10-2,TRBJ2-7,ASRGQGLYEQY
.,TRBV12-3/TRBV12-4,TRBJ1-1,ASSFGGVEAF
.,TRBV5-1,TRBJ2-3,ASRLPGSDTQY
.,TRBV11-2,TRBJ2-2,ASSRPSVVGELF
.,TRBV27,TRBJ2-6,ASTSTPPGANVLT
.,TRBV25-1,TRBJ2-4,ASSESGLGAKNIQY
.,TRBV10-3,TRBJ1-3,AIRDYSGNTIY
.,TRBV25-1,TRBJ2-7,ASSSPLSSYEQY
.,TRBV11-1,TRBJ2-3,ASSRVGITDTQY
.,TRBV7-2,TRBJ1-1,ASSLVVIPEAF
.,TRBV6-5,TRBJ1-1,ASSYSPTVLDTEAF
.,TRBV6-5,TRBJ2-3,ASSWSERRDTQY
.,TRBV9,TRBJ2-2,ASSLDYLNTGELF
.,TRBV4-1,TRBJ1-1,ASSQGRANTEAF
.,TRBV5-1,TRBJ2-1,ASSSGTLHDNEQF
TRBD2,TRBV7-3,TRBJ2-1,ASSANLGGAYNEQF
.,TRBV18,TRBJ2-5,ASSPGMAGETQY
TRBD1,TRBV4-3,TRBJ1-1,ASSQQGGDTEAF
TRBD1,TRBV18,TRBJ2-7,ASSPTGGYEQY
.,TRBV7-2,TRBJ2-1,ASSLIAVSSYNEQF
TRBD1,TRBV9,TRBJ2-5,ASSAQGAGKTQY
.,TRBV5-4,TRBJ1-6,ASRVRDSPLH
.,TRBV5-6,TRBJ2-2,ASGYIGGTGELF
TRBD1,TRBV6-5,TRBJ1-2,ASSYDTGANYGYT
TRBD1,TRBV7-2,TRBJ2-3,AGTRDRDTDTQY
.,TRBV28,TRBJ2-7,ASSQPNEQY
.,TRBV29-1,TRBJ2-7,SVFLDSSSYEQY
TRBD2,TRBV28,TRBJ2-1,ASSRTASGGRNEQF
.,TRBV15,TRBJ1-2,ATSREGFMLGEGYT
.,TRBV20-1,TRBJ1-2,SAGTSGQLGYGYT
.,TRBV19,TRBJ1-4,AVQRGEDEKLF
TRBD2,TRBV5-1,TRBJ2-3,ASRVAGAYRDTQY
TRBD1,TRBV20-1,TRBJ1-5,SATWTGVAQPQH